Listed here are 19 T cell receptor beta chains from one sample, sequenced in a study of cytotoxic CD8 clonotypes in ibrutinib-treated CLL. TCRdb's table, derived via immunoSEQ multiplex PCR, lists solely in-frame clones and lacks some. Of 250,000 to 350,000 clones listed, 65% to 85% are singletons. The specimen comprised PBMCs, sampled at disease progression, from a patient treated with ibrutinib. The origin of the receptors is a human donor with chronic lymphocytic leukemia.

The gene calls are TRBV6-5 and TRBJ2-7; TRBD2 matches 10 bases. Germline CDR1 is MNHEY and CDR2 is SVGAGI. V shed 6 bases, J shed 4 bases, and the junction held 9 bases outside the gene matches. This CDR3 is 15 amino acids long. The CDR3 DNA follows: TGTGCCAGCAGCAAAAGGACTAGCGGATATTACGAGCAGTACTTC. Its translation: CASSKRTSGYYEQYF.

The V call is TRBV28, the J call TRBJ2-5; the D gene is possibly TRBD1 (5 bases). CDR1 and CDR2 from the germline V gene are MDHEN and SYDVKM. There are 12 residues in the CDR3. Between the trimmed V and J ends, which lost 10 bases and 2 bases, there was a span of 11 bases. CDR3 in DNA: TGTGCCATTAACGACAGACAAGAGACCCAGTACTTC. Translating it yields CAINDRQETQYF.

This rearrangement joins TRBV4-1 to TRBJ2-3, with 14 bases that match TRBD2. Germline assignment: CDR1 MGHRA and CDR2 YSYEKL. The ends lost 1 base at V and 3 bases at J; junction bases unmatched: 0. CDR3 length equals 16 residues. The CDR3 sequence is CASSQGTSGGTDTQYF. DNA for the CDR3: TGCGCCAGCAGCCAAGGGACTAGCGGGGGGACAGATACGCAGTATTTT.

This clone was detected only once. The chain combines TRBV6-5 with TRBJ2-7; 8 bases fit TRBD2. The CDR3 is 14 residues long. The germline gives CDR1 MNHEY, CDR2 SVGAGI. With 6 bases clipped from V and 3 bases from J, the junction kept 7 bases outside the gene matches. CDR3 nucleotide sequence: TGTGCCAGCAGGATGACCGGGACTAGCTACGAGCAGTACTTC. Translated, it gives CASRMTGTSYEQYF.

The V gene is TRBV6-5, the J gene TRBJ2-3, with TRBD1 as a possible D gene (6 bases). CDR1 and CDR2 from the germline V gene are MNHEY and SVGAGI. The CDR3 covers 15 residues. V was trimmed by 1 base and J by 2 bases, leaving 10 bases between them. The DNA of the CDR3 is TGTGCCAGCAGTTACTTCAGGGGCTCCACAGATACGCAGTATTTT. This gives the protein CASSYFRGSTDTQYF.

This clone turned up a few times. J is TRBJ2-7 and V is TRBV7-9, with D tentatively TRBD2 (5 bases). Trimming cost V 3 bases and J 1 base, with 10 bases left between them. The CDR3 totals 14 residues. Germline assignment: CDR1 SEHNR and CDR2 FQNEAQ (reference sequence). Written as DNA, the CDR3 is TGTGCCAGCAGCTTCATGACGGGATCCTACGAGCAGTACTTC. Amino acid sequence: CASSFMTGSYEQYF.

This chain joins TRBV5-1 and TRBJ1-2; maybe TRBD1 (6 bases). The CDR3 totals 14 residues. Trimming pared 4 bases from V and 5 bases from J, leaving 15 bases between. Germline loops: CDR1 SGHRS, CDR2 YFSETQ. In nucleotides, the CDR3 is TGCGCCAGCAGCCGAAGAACAGGGACATATGGCTACACCTTC. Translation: CASSRRTGTYGYTF. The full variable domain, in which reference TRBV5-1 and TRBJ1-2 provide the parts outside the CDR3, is KAGVTQTPRYLIKTRGQQVTLSCSPISGHRSVSWYQQTPGQGLQFLFEYFSETQRNKGNFPGRFSGRQFSNSRSEMNVSTLELGDSALYLCASSRRTGTYGYTFGSGTRLTVV.

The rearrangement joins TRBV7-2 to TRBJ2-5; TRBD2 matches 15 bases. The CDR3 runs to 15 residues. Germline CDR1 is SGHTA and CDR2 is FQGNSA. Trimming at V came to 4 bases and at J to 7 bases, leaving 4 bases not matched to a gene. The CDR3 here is CASSSGLAGGGTQYF. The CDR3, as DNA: TGTGCCAGCAGCTCGGGACTAGCGGGGGGCGGGACCCAGTACTTC.

The CDR3 protein is CASSLSGRAYNEQFF. In DNA form, the CDR3 reads TGTGCCAGCAGCTTAAGCGGGAGGGCCTACAATGAGCAGTTCTTC. V usage is TRBV7-6 and J usage is TRBJ2-1; 10 bases are a match to TRBD2. The junction had 0 bases not matched to a gene; V was cut back by 2 bases and J by 2 bases. The CDR3 has 15 residues. CDR1 and CDR2 from the germline V gene are SGHVS and FNYEAQ.

CDR3 in amino acids: CASRERGPRGTQYF. The CDR3 DNA reads TGTGCCAGCAGGGAGCGGGGGCCCCGAGGTACGCAGTATTTT. V is TRBV6-5 and J is TRBJ2-3; 8 nucleotides agree with TRBD2. The CDR3 length is 14 residues. Trimming removed 6 bases from V and 8 bases from J; junction bases left unmatched: 10. Germline V gene data show CDR1 as MNHEY and CDR2 as SVGAGI.

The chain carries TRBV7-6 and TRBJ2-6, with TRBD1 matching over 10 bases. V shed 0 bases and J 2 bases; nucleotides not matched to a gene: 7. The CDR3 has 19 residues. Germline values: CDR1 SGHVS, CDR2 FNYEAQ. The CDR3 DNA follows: TGTGCCAGCAGCTTAGCCACGGGACAGGGGCTTCCTGGGGCCAACGTCCTGACTTTC. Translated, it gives CASSLATGQGLPGANVLTF. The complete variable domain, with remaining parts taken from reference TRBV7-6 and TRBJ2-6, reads GAGVSQSPRYKVTKRGQDVALRCDPISGHVSLYWYRQALGQGPEFLTYFNYEAQQDKSGLPNDRFSAERPEGSISTLTIQRTEQRDSAMYRCASSLATGQGLPGANVLTFGAGSRLTVL.

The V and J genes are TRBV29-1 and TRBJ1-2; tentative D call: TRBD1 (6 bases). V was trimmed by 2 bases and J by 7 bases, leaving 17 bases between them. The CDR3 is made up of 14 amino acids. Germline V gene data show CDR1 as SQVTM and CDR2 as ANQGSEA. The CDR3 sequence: CSVEKGSGEAGYTF. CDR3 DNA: TGCAGCGTTGAAAAGGGGTCAGGGGAAGCTGGCTACACCTTC.

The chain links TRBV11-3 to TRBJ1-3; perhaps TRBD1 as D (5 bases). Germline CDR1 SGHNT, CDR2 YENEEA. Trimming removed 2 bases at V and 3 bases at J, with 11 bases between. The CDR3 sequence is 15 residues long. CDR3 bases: TGTGCCAGCAGCTTACGTGGGGGTCATGGAAACACCATATATTTT. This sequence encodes CASSLRGGHGNTIYF.

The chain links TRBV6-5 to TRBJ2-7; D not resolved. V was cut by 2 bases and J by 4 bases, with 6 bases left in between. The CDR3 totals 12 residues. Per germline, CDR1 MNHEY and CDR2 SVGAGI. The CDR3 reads CASSYIEYEQYF. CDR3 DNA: TGTGCCAGCAGTTACATAGAGTACGAGCAGTACTTC.

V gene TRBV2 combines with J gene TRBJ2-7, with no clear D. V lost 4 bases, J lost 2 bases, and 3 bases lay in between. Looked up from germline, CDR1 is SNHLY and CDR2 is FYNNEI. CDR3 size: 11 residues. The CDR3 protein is CASSGTYEQYF. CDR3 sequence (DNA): TGTGCCAGCAGTGGGACCTACGAGCAGTACTTC.

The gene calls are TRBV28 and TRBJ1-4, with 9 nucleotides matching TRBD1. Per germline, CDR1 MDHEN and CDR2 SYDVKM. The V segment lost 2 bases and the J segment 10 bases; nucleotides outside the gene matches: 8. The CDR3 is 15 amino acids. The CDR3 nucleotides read TGTGCCAGCAGTTTACCCGGGACAGGGAGTGTAAAACTGTTTTTT. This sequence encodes CASSLPGTGSVKLFF.

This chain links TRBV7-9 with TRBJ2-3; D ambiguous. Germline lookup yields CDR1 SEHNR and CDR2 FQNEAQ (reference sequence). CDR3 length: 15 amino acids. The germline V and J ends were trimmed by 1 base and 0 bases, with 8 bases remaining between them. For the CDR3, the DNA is TGTGCCAGCAGCTTAGAGACTCGGAGCACAGATACGCAGTATTTT. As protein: CASSLETRSTDTQYF.

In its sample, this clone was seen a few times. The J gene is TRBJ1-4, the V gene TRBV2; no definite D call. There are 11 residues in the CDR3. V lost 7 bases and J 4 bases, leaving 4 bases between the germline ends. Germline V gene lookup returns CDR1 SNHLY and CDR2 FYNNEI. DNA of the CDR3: TGTGCCAGCACCCTTAATGAAAAACTGTTTTTT. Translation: CASTLNEKLFF.

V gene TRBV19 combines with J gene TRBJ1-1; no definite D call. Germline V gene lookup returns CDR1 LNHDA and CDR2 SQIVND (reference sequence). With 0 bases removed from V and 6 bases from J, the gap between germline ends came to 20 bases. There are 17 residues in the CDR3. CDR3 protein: CASSIDFWASRPAEAFF. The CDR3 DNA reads TGTGCCAGTAGTATAGATTTTTGGGCGTCTAGGCCCGCTGAAGCTTTCTTT.